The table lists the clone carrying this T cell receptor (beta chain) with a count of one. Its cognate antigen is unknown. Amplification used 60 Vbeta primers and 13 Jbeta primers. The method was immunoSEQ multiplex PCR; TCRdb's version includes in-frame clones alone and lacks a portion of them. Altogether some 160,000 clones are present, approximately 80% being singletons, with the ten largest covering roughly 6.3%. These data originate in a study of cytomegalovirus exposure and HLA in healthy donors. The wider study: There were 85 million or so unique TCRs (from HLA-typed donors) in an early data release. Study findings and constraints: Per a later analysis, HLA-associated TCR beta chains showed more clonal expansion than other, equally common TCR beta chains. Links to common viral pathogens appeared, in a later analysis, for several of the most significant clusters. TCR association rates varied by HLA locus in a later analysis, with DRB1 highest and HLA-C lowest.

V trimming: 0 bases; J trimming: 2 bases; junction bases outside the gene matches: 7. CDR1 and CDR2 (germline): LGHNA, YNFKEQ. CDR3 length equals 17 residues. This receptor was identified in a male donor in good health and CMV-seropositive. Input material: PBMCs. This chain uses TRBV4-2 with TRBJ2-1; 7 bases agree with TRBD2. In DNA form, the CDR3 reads TGTGCCAGCAGCCAAGATTTAGGCCTAGCGGCCTACAATGAGCAGTTCTTC. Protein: CASSQDLGLAAYNEQFF.